Listed below are T cell receptor beta chains from one sample, sequenced in a study of radiotherapy plus CTLA-4 blockade in lung cancer. Method: immunoSEQ multiplex PCR; TCRdb's copy keeps in-frame clones and lacks some. The data contain 90,000 to 100,000 clones, roughly 74% of them singletons. Sequenced here: peripheral blood, sampled from a patient treated with radiotherapy plus ipilimumab. The receptors were sampled from a human donor with non-small cell lung cancer who had a partial response to radiotherapy plus ipilimumab. Some clones in this sample may be carry-over from other donors' samples. CDR3s include the opening cysteine and the closing phenylalanine or tryptophan. The D gene is left open where the match is weak. Rows may omit the clone size; those that give it use once, few, many or a size class.

NA	TRBV9	NA	TRBJ2-5	TGTGCCAGCAGCGTAGCCGGGGTCCAAGAGACCCAGTACTTC	CASSVAGVQETQYF
NA	TRBV6-5	TRBD1	TRBJ1-2	TGTGCCAGCAGCCGGACAGGGGGTTATGGCTACACCTTC	CASSRTGGYGYTF
few	TRBV2	NA	TRBJ1-3	TGTGCCAGCAAAGGGGCAGGGTCTGGAAACACCATATATTTT	CASKGAGSGNTIYF
NA	TRBV29-1	TRBD1	TRBJ2-2	TGCACCGGACAGGGAGACACCGGGGAGCTGTTTTTT	CTGQGDTGELFF
many	TRBV5-8	NA	TRBJ1-3	TGTGCCAGCAGACTCCGGACCAGGGGTTCTGGAAACACCATATATTTT	CASRLRTRGSGNTIYF
NA	TRBV5-1	NA	TRBJ2-5	TGCGCCAGCAGCGTTGGCGGGGAACAAGAGACCCAGTACTTC	CASSVGGEQETQYF
few	TRBV6-1	TRBD1	TRBJ1-6	TGTGCCAGCCGGGACAGATTGGGATCACCCCTCCACTTT	CASRDRLGSPLHF
NA	TRBV9	TRBD2	TRBJ2-7	TGTGCCAGCAGCGCAACCGCTAGCGGTGCCGACGAGCAGTACTTC	CASSATASGADEQYF
once	TRBV11-3	NA	TRBJ1-1	TGTGCCAGCAGCCCAGGAATTCTGAACACTGAAGCTTTCTTT	CASSPGILNTEAFF
NA	TRBV6-6	TRBD1	TRBJ1-5	TGTGCCAGCAGTAGGACAGGGGGCCGTCAGCCCCAGCATTTT	CASSRTGGRQPQHF
NA	TRBV5-4	TRBD1	TRBJ2-7	TGTGCCATGCAACAGGGGAACTCCTACGAGCAGTACTTC	CAMQQGNSYEQYF
NA	TRBV2	NA	TRBJ1-3	TGTGCCAGCGGGGAGGGGGAACTCTCTGGAAACACCATATATTTT	CASGEGELSGNTIYF
NA	TRBV7-6	NA	TRBJ1-6	TGTGCCAGCAGCTCGGACAGCCATAATTCACCCCTCCACTTT	CASSSDSHNSPLHF
once	TRBV28	NA	TRBJ2-5	TGTGCCAGCAGTCTCCCAGGGGGGAAGGACCAAGAGACCCAGTACTTC	CASSLPGGKDQETQYF
NA	TRBV28	NA	TRBJ2-5	TGTGCCAGCAGTTTTATACAGGGCGGGTACGAGACCCAGTACTTC	CASSFIQGGYETQYF
NA	TRBV7-6	NA	TRBJ1-2	TGTGCCAGCAGCTTAGTAGGTGGGCAGAACTATGGCTACACCTTC	CASSLVGGQNYGYTF
NA	TRBV28	NA	TRBJ1-1	TGTGCCAGCAGTTTAAGGCAGGGGTTTGCTGAAGCTTTCTTT	CASSLRQGFAEAFF
NA	TRBV28	NA	TRBJ2-1	TGTGCCAGCAAGGTAGTGGGAGAAACCTACAATGAGCAGTTCTTC	CASKVVGETYNEQFF
NA	TRBV25-1	TRBD1	TRBJ1-6	TGTGCCAGCAGTGGCCGAGACAGGGGGTTTATCTATAATTCACCCCTCCACTTT	CASSGRDRGFIYNSPLHF
NA	TRBV5-6	TRBD1	TRBJ2-7	TGTGCCAGCACCTACGGGACAGGGGGCGTCCGGGACGAGCAGTACTTC	CASTYGTGGVRDEQYF
NA	TRBV11-2	NA	TRBJ1-4	TGTGCCAGCAGCTTGGCTGCTAATGAAAAACTGTTTTTT	CASSLAANEKLFF
NA	TRBV5-1	NA	TRBJ2-3	TGCGCCAGCAGCTTAATCGGGCGGGATGGTCTGGATACGCAGTATTTT	CASSLIGRDGLDTQYF
few	TRBV29-1	TRBD2	TRBJ2-7	TGCAGCGTTGCTGGGACTAGCGGAATAGAGCAGTACTTC	CSVAGTSGIEQYF
NA	TRBV19	NA	TRBJ2-2	TGTGCCAGTAGTGTTACTAGATTCGCCGGGGAGCTGTTTTTT	CASSVTRFAGELFF
NA	TRBV7-3	NA	TRBJ2-1	TGTGCCAGCAGCCTACTAAGCGGTACCTACAATGAGCAGTTCTTC	CASSLLSGTYNEQFF
NA	TRBV6-1	TRBD2	TRBJ2-3	TGTGCCAGCAGTGAACCGATAGCGGGAGCGACAGATACGCAGTATTTT	CASSEPIAGATDTQYF
once	TRBV7-9	NA	TRBJ2-1	TGTGCCAGCAGTAGACCTGGGGGCGGGGGTGCTAATGAGCAGTTCTTC	CASSRPGGGGANEQFF
NA	TRBV7-8	TRBD1	TRBJ2-2	TGTGCCAGCAGCCTCCGACAGGGAACAAACACCGGGGAGCTGTTTTTT	CASSLRQGTNTGELFF
NA	TRBV2	TRBD1	TRBJ1-1	TGTGCCACTTACCGGGACAGGGGGTTCAACACTGAAGCTTTCTTT	CATYRDRGFNTEAFF
once	TRBV6-6	NA	TRBJ2-7	TGTGCCAGCAGTTACCCACAGGGTACGGGCCTTGGCGAGCAGTACTTC	CASSYPQGTGLGEQYF
few	TRBV5-1	NA	TRBJ1-3	TGCGCCAGCAGCTTGCAGGGGCAGACGACAGGAAACACCATATATTTT	CASSLQGQTTGNTIYF
NA	TRBV7-2	NA	TRBJ2-7	TGTGCCAGCAGCTTGGCACCATGGAGCTCCTACGAGCAGTACTTC	CASSLAPWSSYEQYF
few	TRBV4-1	TRBD2	TRBJ2-7	TGCGCCAGCAGCCAAGAGCCGGGAGGGGGGGCTCTAATTTACGAGCAGTACTTC	CASSQEPGGGALIYEQYF
NA	TRBV18	NA	TRBJ2-5	TGTGCCAGCTCACCAAACAGGGGGGGAGAGACCCAGTACTTC	CASSPNRGGETQYF
NA	TRBV9	NA	TRBJ1-2	TGTGCCAGCAGCGCGACCCCTTCCGGGACTAACTATGGCTACACCTTC	CASSATPSGTNYGYTF
once	TRBV5-1	TRBD2	TRBJ2-5	TGCGCCAGCAGCTTGGCGTCCGGGGGGGCCGAGGAGACCCAGTACTTC	CASSLASGGAEETQYF
NA	TRBV29-1	NA	TRBJ2-7	TGCAGCGTTACGACCTCCCGGGGTTCGCCCGAGCAGTACTTC	CSVTTSRGSPEQYF
few	TRBV10-3	NA	TRBJ2-7	TGTGCCATCAGGAATGACAGGAGCTACGAGCAGTACTTC	CAIRNDRSYEQYF
NA	TRBV6-6	TRBD2	TRBJ2-7	TGTGCCAGCAGTTACTCGGGGAGGGCAACCTACGAGCAGTACTTC	CASSYSGRATYEQYF
NA	TRBV28	TRBD1	TRBJ1-2	TGTGCCAGCAGACTCTCCGGGACAGCGTCCCGGGGGGGCTACACCTTC	CASRLSGTASRGGYTF
NA	TRBV11-2	NA	TRBJ1-1	TGTGCCAGCAGTCACAGGGACATAGGGACTGAAGCTTTCTTT	CASSHRDIGTEAFF
NA	TRBV5-1	NA	TRBJ2-2	TGCGCCAGCAGCTTGAACAGGAACACCGGGGAGCTGTTTTTT	CASSLNRNTGELFF
few	TRBV6-5	TRBD1	TRBJ1-4	TGTGCCAGCAGTCTAGACAGGGAAGGGAAAAAACTGTTTTTT	CASSLDREGKKLFF
NA	TRBV4-1	TRBD2	TRBJ2-4	TGCGCCAGCAGCAATAGCGGGGGGGCCAATAACATTCAGTACTTC	CASSNSGGANNIQYF
NA	TRBV28	NA	TRBJ2-7	TGTGCCAGCAGACAGGGGGGGGACTACGAGCAGTACTTC	CASRQGGDYEQYF
NA	TRBV28	NA	TRBJ1-2	TGTGCCAGCAGTTCCGGCGGAGGAGCTAACTATGGCTACACCTTC	CASSSGGGANYGYTF
NA	TRBV5-1	NA	TRBJ1-1	TGCGCCAGCAGCCCTGGGGGGGCGAACACTGAAGCTTTCTTT	CASSPGGANTEAFF
NA	TRBV4-2	TRBD1	TRBJ1-2	TGTGCCAGCAGCCAACTCCAGGGGGTAGCTAACTATGGCTACACCTTC	CASSQLQGVANYGYTF
once	TRBV2	TRBD1	TRBJ1-1	TGTGCCGGAAGACAGGGTTTAACTGAAGCTTTCTTT	CAGRQGLTEAFF
NA	TRBV5-4	TRBD1	TRBJ2-2	TGTGCCAGCAGTCGGGACAGGGTTACCGGGGAGCTGTTTTTT	CASSRDRVTGELFF